This TCR beta chain originates from a study of T cell repertoires in cytomegalovirus infection. Whole-study findings and limits: In two of eight donors, the top clonotype was HLA-C-restricted CMV-specific. There were carriers of CMV plus the relevant HLA, and cumulative public TCR beta family frequency identified them.

TCRdb passed the reads through MiXCR, listing each CDR3 protein once. The top ten hold approximately 35% of the sample, which has about 130,000 distinct CDR3 sequences, roughly a quarter seen once. The germline CDR1 and CDR2 sequences are SGHTA and FQGNSA. The V gene end was trimmed by 0 bases and the J gene end by 0 bases; junction bases not matched to a gene: 8. The CDR3 totals 18 residues. At least ten counts were recorded for this clonotype. Its antigen is unknown. The chain links TRBV7-2 to TRBJ2-1; TRBD2 aligns across 7 bases. The source is a human donor in good health (CMV status not recorded). Some clones in this sample may be carry-over from other donors' samples. The specimen sequenced was PBMCs, sequenced either directly or after in vitro stimulation (not recorded which). For the CDR3, the DNA is TGTGCCAGCAGCTTAGCGCTCGCTAGCGGAAGCTCCTACAATGAGCAGTTCTTC. It translates to CASSLALASGSSYNEQFF.